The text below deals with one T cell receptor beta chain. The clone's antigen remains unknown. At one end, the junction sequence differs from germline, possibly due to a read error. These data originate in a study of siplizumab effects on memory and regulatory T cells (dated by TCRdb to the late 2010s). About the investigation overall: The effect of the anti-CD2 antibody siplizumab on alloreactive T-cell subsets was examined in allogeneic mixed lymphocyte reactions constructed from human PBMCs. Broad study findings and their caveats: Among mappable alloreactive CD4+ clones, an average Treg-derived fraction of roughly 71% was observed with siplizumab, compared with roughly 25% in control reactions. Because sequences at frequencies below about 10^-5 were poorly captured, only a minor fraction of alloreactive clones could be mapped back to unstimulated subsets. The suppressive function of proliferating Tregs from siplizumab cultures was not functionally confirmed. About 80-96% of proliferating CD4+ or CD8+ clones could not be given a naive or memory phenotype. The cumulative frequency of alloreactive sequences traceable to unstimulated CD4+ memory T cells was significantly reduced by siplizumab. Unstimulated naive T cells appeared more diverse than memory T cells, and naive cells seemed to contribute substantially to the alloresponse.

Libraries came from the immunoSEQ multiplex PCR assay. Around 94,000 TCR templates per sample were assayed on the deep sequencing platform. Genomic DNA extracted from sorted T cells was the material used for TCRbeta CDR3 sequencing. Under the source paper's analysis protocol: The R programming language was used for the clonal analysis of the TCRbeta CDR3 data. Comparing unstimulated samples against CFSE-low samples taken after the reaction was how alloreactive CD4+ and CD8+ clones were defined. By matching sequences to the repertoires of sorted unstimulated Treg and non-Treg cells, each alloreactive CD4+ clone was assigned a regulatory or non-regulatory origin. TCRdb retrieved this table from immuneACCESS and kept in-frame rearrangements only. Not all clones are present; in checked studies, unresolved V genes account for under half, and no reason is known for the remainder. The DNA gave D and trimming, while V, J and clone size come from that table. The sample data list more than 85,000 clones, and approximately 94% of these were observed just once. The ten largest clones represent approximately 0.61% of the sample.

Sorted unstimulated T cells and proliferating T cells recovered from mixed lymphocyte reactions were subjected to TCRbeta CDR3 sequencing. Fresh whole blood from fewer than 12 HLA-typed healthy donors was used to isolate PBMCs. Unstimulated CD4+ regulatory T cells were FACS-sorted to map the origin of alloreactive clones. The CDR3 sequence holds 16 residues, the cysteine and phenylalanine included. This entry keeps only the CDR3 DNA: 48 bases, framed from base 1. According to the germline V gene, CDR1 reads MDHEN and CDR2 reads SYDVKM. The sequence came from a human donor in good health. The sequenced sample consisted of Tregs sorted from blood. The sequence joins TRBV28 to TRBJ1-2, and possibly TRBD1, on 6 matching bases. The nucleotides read TGTGCCAGCAGGATGACAGGTTCTGCCCCACAAGCGGGCCCCATTTTC. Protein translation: CASRMTGSAPQAGPIF.